This TCR beta chain was documented in a study of breast tumors, draining lymph nodes, adjacent tissues (dated by TCRdb to 2016 to 2017). General notes on the study: The study compared TCR beta repertoires across tumor, adjacent nontumor tissue and axillary lymph nodes from breast cancer patients. The study aimed to assess the relationships and possible T-cell exchange between tumor, surrounding tissue and draining lymph node repertoires in human breast cancer.

Sequencing was performed on an Illumina HiSeq 2000. Multiplex PCR amplification was used to generate the TCR beta chain libraries. The amplified TCR beta chain products were analyzed by high-throughput sequencing. TCRdb reworked the public reads: Q25 trimming with fastp, MiXCR clone assembly, productive beta chains retained. All rows with the same CDR3 protein become a single entry with the most common DNA and genes. The sample data list a few hundred thousand distinct CDR3 sequences, and 30% to 35% of these were observed just once. Approximately 3.7% of the sample rests with the top ten. The CDR3 contains 13 residues, cysteine and phenylalanine counted. Only CDR3 DNA remains: 39 bases, in frame from the first base. Trimming costs V 4 bases and J 0 bases, and their ends lie 6 bases apart. Sequences LNHDA (CDR1) and SQIVND (CDR2) are obtained from the germline V gene (reference sequence). Study-level results and caveats: A scenario in which most tumor T cells derive from the lymph node and then expand within tumor tissue was judged to be consistent with the data. Tumor and nontumor tissue repertoires were found to be significantly more similar in luminal-like than in basal-like breast cancer. Tumors showed preferential V and J gene usage, and their T-cell repertoire diversity fell below that of lymph nodes yet above that of nontumor tissue. The conclusion that tumor T cells originate in lymph nodes was framed as consistent with a hypothesis rather than directly demonstrated.

This clonotype has a count of ten or more. Its antigen is not yet known. No base quality values were provided; no much bigger clone lies one nucleotide off. Lymph node samples were obtained from the axillary draining lymph nodes of breast cancer patients. Sequencing was done on a sample of axillary lymph node tissue. The clonotype was recovered from a female donor with breast cancer. Some clones in this sample may be carry-over from other donors' samples. The chain is encoded by TRBV19 joined to TRBJ1-2, with no D gene named confidently. The CDR3 is CASSTISNYGYTF. At the DNA level, the sequence is TGTGCCAGTAGTACAATTTCTAACTATGGCTACACCTTC.